Listed here are 8 T cell receptor beta chains from one sample, sequenced in a study of cytomegalovirus exposure and HLA in healthy donors. The primer mix had 60 Vbeta and 13 Jbeta primers. TCRdb keeps only in-frame clones here, not all; method: immunoSEQ multiplex PCR. The table lists roughly 180,000 clones, more than 80% of them singletons, with 0.7% to 0.95% in the top ten. The sequencing input was PBMCs. These TCRs come from a young woman in good health and CMV-seronegative.

The chain joins TRBV2 to TRBJ2-5; D is possibly TRBD1 (6 bases). This CDR3 is 13 amino acids long. Germline V gives CDR1 SNHLY, CDR2 FYNNEI. The V end was cut by 6 bases, the J end by 5 bases, with 13 bases between. The CDR3 DNA reads as TGTGCCAGCAGCAGGGGAAGGTGGGAGACCCAGTACTTC. This translates into CASSRGRWETQYF. Using reference TRBV2 and TRBJ2-5 for the parts outside the CDR3, the full variable domain is EPEVTQTPSHQVTQMGQEVILRCVPISNHLYFYWYRQILGQKVEFLVSFYNNEISEKSEIFDDQFSVERPDGSNFTLKIRSTKLEDSAMYFCASSRGRWETQYFGPGTRLLVL.

This rearrangement joins TRBV2 to TRBJ1-2, with D tentatively TRBD1 (6 bases). The CDR3 is 14 amino acids. Trimming took off 5 bases at V and 4 bases at J, with 14 bases between the two ends. CDR1 is SNHLY and CDR2 is FYNNEI in the germline V gene. CDR3 bases: TGTGCCAGCAGTCAAGTGGACAGACTCTATGGCTACACCTTC. Amino acids: CASSQVDRLYGYTF.

The chain carries TRBV27 and TRBJ2-7, with 7 bases that match TRBD2. Per the germline V gene, CDR1 is MNHEY and CDR2 is SMNVEV (reference sequence). The CDR3 is 15 amino acids. Trimming took 9 bases from V and 1 from J; bases not matched to a gene: 12. The CDR3 loop is CASGGGGGRSYEQYF. CDR3 coding DNA: TGTGCCAGTGGGGGTGGGGGGGGAAGGTCCTACGAGCAGTACTTC.

The chain employs TRBV28 and TRBJ2-2; D is ambiguous. V was shortened by 5 bases and J by 6 bases, with 4 bases between the two germline ends. Germline-derived CDR1 and CDR2 are MDHEN and SYDVKM. This CDR3 region has 11 residues. CDR3 sequence: CASSTSGELFF. The DNA of the CDR3 is TGTGCCAGCAGTACTTCCGGGGAGCTGTTTTTT.

This clone has a single count. The genes are TRBV6-5 and TRBJ2-5; 7 nucleotides align to TRBD1. TRBJ2-7 explains the end of the DNA better; the J call may be wrong. Germline CDR1 is MNHEY and CDR2 is SVGAGI. The CDR3 extends over 14 amino acids. CDR3 protein: CASKLRGQFYEQYF. CDR3 in DNA: TGTGCCAGCAAGTTGAGGGGACAGTTCTACGAGCAGTACTTC.

The gene calls are TRBV6-5 and TRBJ1-5, with D hard to call. Trimming shortened V by 8 bases and J by 3 bases, and 11 bases separated the two germline ends. Germline CDR1 reads MNHEY; CDR2 reads SVGAGI. The CDR3 is made up of 13 amino acids. The CDR3 nucleotides read TGTGCCAGCCGTTCGGGGTCCAATCAGCCCCAGCATTTT. It encodes CASRSGSNQPQHF.

The CDR3 region is CASSLGVREPNEQFF. The CDR3 nucleotides are TGTGCCAGCAGCTTAGGGGTACGGGAACCCAATGAGCAGTTCTTC. V is TRBV7-6 and J is TRBJ2-1; a weak D match, TRBD2 (5 bases). This CDR3 is built from 15 residues. The germline V gene encodes CDR1 SGHVS and CDR2 FNYEAQ. V was trimmed by 1 base and J by 6 bases, leaving 13 bases between them.

V usage is TRBV5-1 and J usage is TRBJ1-5; D is uncertain. The germline CDR1 and CDR2 sequences are SGHRS and YFSETQ. This CDR3 region has 15 residues. Trimming left V 0 bases short and J 4 bases short, with 11 bases between. The CDR3 DNA sequence: TGCGCCAGCAGCTTGGCCGGTGCGGATAATCAGCCCCAGCATTTT. This translates into CASSLAGADNQPQHF.